One and the same sample provided the 30 T cell receptor beta chains below, sequenced in a study of shared clonotypes between healthy human individuals. This table comes from immunoSEQ multiplex PCR, and its TCRdb copy is limited to in-frame clones, with some not included. The sample consists of hundreds of thousands of clones, 85% to 95% of them appearing once. CD45RO-negative cells were positively selected for CCR7, leaving out terminally differentiated effector memory CD45RA+ cells. Specimen: naive CD8+ T cells sorted from blood. The source is a woman aged 25 to 39 in good health.

Worth noting for this clone: Other DNA sequences in this sample translate to the same CDR3. The chain has TRBV20-1 and TRBJ2-5; D is unresolved. The DNA end favors TRBJ2-7, so the J call may be wrong. CDR1 is DFQATT and CDR2 is SNEGSKA in the germline V gene (reference sequence). CDR3 length: 11 residues. The CDR3 reads CSARAGYEQYF. CDR3 bases: TGCAGTGCACGCGCCGGGTACGAGCAGTACTTC.

This sequence joins TRBV5-6 and TRBJ2-3; D gene ambiguous. This CDR3 is built from 15 residues. V was trimmed by 2 bases and J by 0 bases, leaving 10 bases between them. Germline loops: CDR1 SGHDT, CDR2 YYEEEE. CDR3 amino acids: CASSLMTSSTDTQYF. As DNA, the CDR3 is TGTGCCAGCAGCTTAATGACATCTAGCACAGATACGCAGTATTTT. Complete variable domain (other parts from reference TRBV5-6 and TRBJ2-3): DAGVTQSPTHLIKTRGQQVTLRCSPKSGHDTVSWYQQALGQGPQFIFQYYEEEERQRGNFPDRFSGHQFPNYSSELNVNALLLGDSALYLCASSLMTSSTDTQYFGPGTRLTVL.

This chain links TRBV5-4 with TRBJ2-2; D is perhaps TRBD1 (6 bases). This CDR3 contains 12 residues. The V end was cut by 9 bases, the J end by 7 bases, with 13 bases between. The V gene's germline CDR1 is SGHNT and CDR2 YYREEE (reference sequence). CDR3 loop: CATLGGYGELFF. The CDR3 nucleotides are TGTGCCACCCTAGGGGGTTACGGGGAGCTGTTTTTT.

The chain couples TRBV10-3 to TRBJ1-2; D may be TRBD1 (5 bases). Trimming pared 0 bases from V and 6 bases from J, leaving 14 bases between. CDR3 size: 15 residues. Germline-derived CDR1 and CDR2 are ENHRY and SYGVKD. DNA for the CDR3: TGTGCCATCAGTGAGTCTAGCCAGGGAACGGATGGCTACACCTTC. Translation: CAISESSQGTDGYTF.

This chain joins TRBV13 and TRBJ2-7, with 10 bases lining up with TRBD1. Germline trimming cut 5 bases from V and 3 bases from J; bases unmatched to any gene: 7. This CDR3 is built from 15 residues. Germline CDR1 reads PRHDT; CDR2 reads FYEKMQ (reference sequence). CDR3 in DNA: TGTGCCAGCAGCCCTTCGGGACAGGGGAACTACGAGCAGTACTTC. Protein product: CASSPSGQGNYEQYF. The complete variable domain, with remaining parts taken from reference TRBV13 and TRBJ2-7, reads AAGVIQSPRHLIKEKRETATLKCYPIPRHDTVYWYQQGPGQDPQFLISFYEKMQSDKGSIPDRFSAQQFSDYHSELNMSSLELGDSALYFCASSPSGQGNYEQYFGPGTRLTVT.

As DNA, the CDR3 is TGCGCCAGCAGCCAAGGGACAGGGTTTGAGCAGTACTTC. This codes for CASSQGTGFEQYF. V gene TRBV4-1 combines with J gene TRBJ2-7; 8 bases align to TRBD1. The germline gives CDR1 MGHRA, CDR2 YSYEKL. J lost 7 bases, V lost 1 base, and 3 bases had no gene match. The CDR3 is made up of 13 amino acids.

As for this clone: The limits of the CDR3 on the DNA are not certain, so only TCRdb's listed CDR3 is given. This CDR3 is also generated by other DNA sequences in the sample. The J gene is TRBJ2-1, the V gene TRBV27. From germline, CDR1 is MNHEY and CDR2 SMNVEV (reference sequence). The CDR3 is 12 amino acids long, termini counted. This CDR3 is CASSTSYNEQFF.

J is TRBJ2-3 and V is TRBV5-1, with TRBD2 matching 14 bases. The V segment lost 7 bases and the J segment 2 bases; nucleotides outside the gene matches: 15. This CDR3 is built from 19 residues. Germline CDR1 SGHRS, CDR2 YFSETQ. The CDR3 reads CASSGSGTSGSIYTDTQYF. The CDR3 DNA reads as TGCGCCAGCTCCGGGTCGGGGACTAGCGGGAGTATCTACACAGATACGCAGTATTTT.

The chain is built from TRBV7-9 and TRBJ2-1; D ambiguous. The length of the CDR3 is 12 residues. Germline V CDR1 and CDR2: SEHNR, FQNEAQ (reference sequence). With 5 bases removed from V and 13 bases from J, the gap between germline ends came to 15 bases. In DNA form, the CDR3 reads TGTGCCAGCAGCAACCCGGCGGCAGAACAGTTCTTC. Amino acid sequence: CASSNPAAEQFF.

This clone was seen a single time. V and J are TRBV28 and TRBJ2-7; 9 bases fit TRBD2. The V segment lost 6 bases and the J segment 1 base; nucleotides outside the gene matches: 13. The CDR3 is made up of 17 amino acids. Germline assignment: CDR1 MDHEN and CDR2 SYDVKM. For the CDR3, the DNA is TGTGCCAGCAGCTCTCAGCAGCTAGCGGGACAGTCCTACGAGCAGTACTTC. This translates into CASSSQQLAGQSYEQYF.

The chain uses TRBV25-1 and TRBJ2-7, with 15 bases matching TRBD2. This CDR3 has 15 residues. CDR1 and CDR2 (germline): MGHDK, SYGVNS. Trimming cost V 5 bases and J 7 bases; bases outside gene matches: 6. The CDR3: CASSPGLAGGEEQYF. In DNA, the CDR3 is TGTGCCAGCAGTCCGGGACTAGCGGGAGGCGAAGAGCAGTACTTC.

This chain links TRBV2 with TRBJ1-1; perhaps TRBD1 as D (6 bases). Germline V gives CDR1 SNHLY, CDR2 FYNNEI. With 5 bases removed from V and 6 bases from J, the gap between germline ends came to 19 bases. The length of the CDR3 is 15 residues. The CDR3 coding sequence is TGTGCCAGCAGTACAACAAGGGGGGAGGTGTCTGAAGCTTTCTTT. Protein: CASSTTRGEVSEAFF.

The rearrangement links TRBV7-9 to TRBJ1-2; TRBD1 matches at 7 bases. V lost 4 bases, J lost 1 base, and 9 bases stayed unmatched. The germline CDR1 and CDR2 sequences are SEHNR and FQNEAQ (reference sequence). The CDR3 is 16 residues long. Written as DNA, the CDR3 is TGTGCCAGCAGCTCGATACAGGGGCAACTTAACTATGGCTACACCTTC. It translates to CASSSIQGQLNYGYTF.

The rearrangement uses TRBV7-6 and TRBJ2-7, with TRBD2 identical over 11 bases. J lost 2 bases, V lost 4 bases, and 22 bases had no gene match. Germline lookup yields CDR1 SGHVS and CDR2 FNYEAQ. CDR3 length equals 21 residues. CDR3 bases: TGTGCCAGCAGCTCCTCCACTAGCGGGAGTCGAGGGCCGAGTCATCCCTACGAGCAGTACTTC. Translation gives CASSSSTSGSRGPSHPYEQYF.

Concerning this clone: Other DNA sequences in the same sample also yield this CDR3. The chain joins TRBV27 to TRBJ2-2, with D unclear. Germline V lookup: CDR1 MNHEY, CDR2 SMNVEV (reference sequence). This CDR3 spans 15 amino acids. V gave up 2 bases and J gave up 2 bases, with 9 bases separating them. CDR3 loop: CASSLSGPNTGELFF. In nucleotides, the CDR3 is TGTGCCAGCAGTTTAAGTGGACCTAACACCGGGGAGCTGTTTTTT.

J is TRBJ2-7 and V is TRBV28; 12 nucleotides align to TRBD2. Trimming removed 4 bases from V and 6 bases from J; junction bases left unmatched: 7. In germline, CDR1 is MDHEN, CDR2 SYDVKM. The CDR3 sequence is 15 residues long. The CDR3 nucleotides read TGTGCCAGCAGTTCCAGACTAGCGGGAGTTTTCGAGCAGTACTTC. Translation gives CASSSRLAGVFEQYF.

The chain employs TRBV5-4 and TRBJ2-3; TRBD2 matches 12 bases. The CDR3 sequence is 19 residues long. V dropped 4 bases and J dropped 1; count of bases not matched to a gene: 13. Germline CDR1 reads SGHNT; CDR2 reads YYREEE (reference sequence). CDR3 in DNA: TGTGCCAGCAGCGGCAATTCCCCTAGCGGGAGGGCCCGCACAGATACGCAGTATTTT. Translation: CASSGNSPSGRARTDTQYF.

The V call is TRBV5-1, the J call TRBJ2-7; the D call may be TRBD1 or TRBD2 (7 bases each). Trimming removed 4 bases from V and 4 bases from J, with 12 bases in between. From germline, CDR1 is SGHRS and CDR2 YFSETQ. The CDR3 spans 13 residues. The CDR3 nucleotides read TGCGCCAGCAGCCCAGGGGGAGGGTACGAGCAGTACTTC. The encoded protein is CASSPGGGYEQYF.

This chain uses TRBV7-3 with TRBJ2-1; weak D call: TRBD2 (5 bases). Germline V CDR1 and CDR2: SGHTA, FQGTGA. The CDR3 has 14 residues. The V gene lost 5 bases and the J gene lost 6 bases, with 14 bases spanning the gap. The CDR3 region has the DNA TGTGCCAGCAGCCGTGGACTGAATGCCAATGAGCAGTTCTTC. This gives the protein CASSRGLNANEQFF. The full variable domain, its missing parts supplied by reference TRBV7-3 and TRBJ2-1, is GAGVSQTPSNKVTEKGKYVELRCDPISGHTALYWYRQSLGQGPEFLIYFQGTGAADDSGLPNDRFFAVRPEGSVSTLKIQRTERGDSAVYLCASSRGLNANEQFFGPGTRLTVL.

The V and J genes are TRBV13 and TRBJ2-1; D unclear. CDR1 PRHDT and CDR2 FYEKMQ come from the germline V gene (reference sequence). Trimming removed 5 bases at V and 0 bases at J, with 11 bases between. The CDR3 spans 15 residues. CDR3 protein: CASSPGLHSYNEQFF. The CDR3 DNA follows: TGTGCCAGCAGCCCTGGTCTTCACTCCTACAATGAGCAGTTCTTC.

The chain links TRBV9 to TRBJ2-1, with D unclear. CDR3 length equals 11 residues. CDR1 is SGDLS and CDR2 is YYNGEE in the germline V gene. V lost 4 bases, J lost 10 bases, and 9 bases lay in between. The CDR3 region has the DNA TGTGCCAGCAGCTCCCTAGAAGAGCAGTTCTTC. Its protein is CASSSLEEQFF.

The V and J genes are TRBV27 and TRBJ2-7, with 8 bases identical to TRBD2. J lost 6 bases, V lost 5 bases, and 15 bases had no gene match. The V gene's germline CDR1 is MNHEY and CDR2 SMNVEV (reference sequence). This CDR3 region has 16 residues. The CDR3 loop reads CASSHIRGSGTLEQYF. CDR3 nucleotides: TGTGCCAGCAGTCACATTCGGGGTAGCGGGACCCTCGAGCAGTACTTC.

The chain recombines TRBV29-1 with TRBJ2-7; 9 bases are a match to TRBD2. V shed 1 base and J 0 bases; nucleotides not matched to a gene: 4. Germline CDR1 SQVTM, CDR2 ANQGSEA. The CDR3 consists of 15 residues. This CDR3 is CSVEGTSESSYEQYF. Written as DNA, the CDR3 is TGCAGCGTTGAAGGGACTAGCGAGAGCTCCTACGAGCAGTACTTC.

The chain is built from TRBV6-5 and TRBJ2-7; TRBD2 matches at 8 bases. CDR1 MNHEY and CDR2 SVGAGI come from the germline V gene. The CDR3 loop spans 14 amino acids. The junction had 10 bases not matched to a gene; V was cut back by 5 bases and J by 7 bases. CDR3 bases: TGTGCCAGCAGTAGTAGCGGGAATCCGGGGGAGCAGTACTTC. It is translated as CASSSSGNPGEQYF.

The chain recombines TRBV10-3 with TRBJ1-6, with a possible D match to TRBD1 (5 bases). CDR3 length: 14 residues. CDR1 is ENHRY, CDR2 SYGVKD, per germline. Trimming pared 10 bases from V and 9 bases from J, leaving 19 bases between. This chain's CDR3 is CATQEGTGASPLHF. The CDR3 nucleotides read TGTGCCACCCAAGAGGGGACGGGAGCTTCACCCCTCCACTTT.

This clone was counted only a few times. V and J are TRBV19 and TRBJ1-1, with D possibly matching TRBD1 (5 bases). Germline V CDR1 and CDR2: LNHDA, SQIVND (reference sequence). The length of the CDR3 is 16 residues. V lost 7 bases to trimming and J lost 1 base, with 19 bases between them. The CDR3 here is CASNSLEGLRNTEAFF. For the CDR3, the DNA is TGTGCCAGTAACTCTTTGGAGGGACTTAGGAACACTGAAGCTTTCTTT. The full variable domain, completed using reference TRBV19 and TRBJ1-1, is DGGITQSPKYLFRKEGQNVTLSCEQNLNHDAMYWYRQDPGQGLRLIYYSQIVNDFQKGDIAEGYSVSREKKESFPLTVTSAQKNPTAFYLCASNSLEGLRNTEAFFGQGTRLTVV.

The chain is built from TRBV19 and TRBJ1-2; D gene unclear. Trimming removed 0 bases from V and 8 bases from J, with 13 bases in between. CDR1 and CDR2 (germline): LNHDA, SQIVND (reference sequence). The CDR3 covers 14 residues. CDR3 sequence (DNA): TGTGCCAGTAGTATAGATTTAGAAGGGTTCGGCTACACCTTC. Protein product: CASSIDLEGFGYTF.

The chain links TRBV28 to TRBJ2-5, with D possibly matching TRBD1 (5 bases). This CDR3 is built from 17 residues. With 2 bases removed from V and 4 bases from J, the gap between germline ends came to 20 bases. CDR1 and CDR2 from the germline V gene are MDHEN and SYDVKM. CDR3: CASSLAPGKSRGETQYF. In DNA, the CDR3 is TGTGCCAGCAGTTTAGCCCCAGGGAAAAGTAGGGGAGAGACCCAGTACTTC.

CDR3 DNA sequence: TGCAGCGTGGGGGCAGGGGGAAAACTGTTTTTT. Translation gives CSVGAGGKLFF. V and J are TRBV29-1 and TRBJ1-4; 7 nucleotides align to TRBD1. Germline V gives CDR1 SQVTM, CDR2 ANQGSEA. CDR3 length: 11 amino acids. With V trimmed by 6 bases and J by 10 bases, 5 bases remained unmatched.

The V gene is TRBV5-6, the J gene TRBJ2-7; perhaps TRBD1 as D (5 bases). The CDR3 spans 14 residues. Germline-derived CDR1 and CDR2 are SGHDT and YYEEEE. V lost 0 bases and J 6 bases, leaving 13 bases between the germline ends. CDR3 residues: CASSLDWQGSEQYF. For the CDR3, the DNA is TGTGCCAGCAGCTTGGACTGGCAGGGCTCCGAGCAGTACTTC.